The rows below give T cell receptor beta chains drawn from one sample of a study of OX40 agonist ivuxolimab in advanced cancers. The table came from immunoSEQ multiplex PCR; TCRdb's copy has only in-frame clones and leaves some out. Counted here are about 70,000 clones, roughly nine tenths occurring once; the ten biggest clones make up more than 0.85%. The sample was CD4+ or CD8+ T cells sorted from blood, taken in a trial of the OX40 agonist ivuxolimab. The receptors derive from an adult with an advanced solid tumor such as melanoma, head and neck, liver or kidney cancer. The CDR3 runs from the conserved cysteine through the conserved F or W. Each record gives: V gene, J gene, CDR3 protein.

TRBV7-2	TRBJ1-1	CASSLGNTGTEAFF
TRBV5-1	TRBJ2-1	CASSLGGSYNEQFF
TRBV27	TRBJ2-3	CASSFYLRTGGVKTDTQYF
TRBV6-1	TRBJ2-2	CASSIEGAGTGELFF
TRBV5-4	TRBJ1-2	CASSSPTGKYGYTF
TRBV7-8	TRBJ1-6	CASSLDRGGYNSPLHF
TRBV12-5	TRBJ2-7	CASGRQGARYEQYF
TRBV10-2	TRBJ2-1	CASSKSPSGGGAGNEQFF
TRBV2	TRBJ2-6	CASSGGRFGANVLTF
TRBV7-9	TRBJ2-3	CASSLGARGAITDTQYF
TRBV27	TRBJ1-5	CASGGRSSNQPQHF
TRBV7-2	TRBJ2-5	CASSSSLETQYF
TRBV5-4	TRBJ2-5	CASSLRKAGAQTQYF
TRBV5-6	TRBJ1-2	CASSPRGGYGYTF
TRBV2	TRBJ1-6	CASCEGNFRSPLHF
TRBV7-2	TRBJ2-2	CASSLGLAGAAGTGELFF
TRBV6-6	TRBJ1-5	CASSYSGGLGNQPQHF
TRBV27	TRBJ1-3	CASTMTGRGGNTIYF